One and the same sample provided the 30 T cell receptor beta chains below, sequenced in a study of T cells after yellow fever vaccination. TCRdb reprocessed the 5' RACE reads with MiXCR, giving one entry per CDR3 protein. This sample has around 30,000 distinct CDR3 sequences; 5% occur once, and the top ten carry about 38%. Sample: CD8+ T cells sorted from PBMCs, taken 10 days after the yellow fever booster vaccination. These receptors were collected from a man aged 25-40 years who received the YFV17D yellow fever vaccine.

This clonotype was detected many times. V usage is TRBV28 and J usage is TRBJ2-5; 7 bases agree with TRBD1. Germline CDR1 MDHEN, CDR2 SYDVKM. This CDR3 contains 16 residues. With V trimmed by 1 base and J by 3 bases, 8 bases remained unmatched. The CDR3 here is CASSLYRGSPKETQYF. The CDR3 DNA reads as TGTGCCAGCAGTTTATACAGGGGAAGCCCGAAAGAGACCCAGTACTTC.

The sample holds many counts of this clonotype. The V gene is TRBV29-1, the J gene TRBJ2-1; weak D call: TRBD1 (6 bases). Germline V lookup: CDR1 SQVTM, CDR2 ANQGSEA. V dropped 4 bases and J dropped 7 bases, with 14 bases sitting between them. CDR3 size: 13 residues. For the CDR3, the DNA is TGCAGCGTTGGGGGGCAAAGGGGGAATGAGCAGTTCTTC. Translating gives CSVGGQRGNEQFF.

This clonotype has at least ten counts. The gene calls are TRBV12-3 or TRBV12-4 and TRBJ2-1; D uncertain. CDR3 length: 14 residues. V shed 7 bases and J shed 8 bases, with 18 bases lying between them. CDR3 coding DNA: TGTGCCAGCACCCCCGGATGGCGGTGGGATGAGCAGTTCTTC. It is translated as CASTPGWRWDEQFF.

This clonotype was seen many times. This chain uses TRBV4-3 with TRBJ2-1; TRBD2 matches 8 bases. Germline V gene lookup returns CDR1 LGHNA and CDR2 YSLEER. V was clipped by 0 bases and J by 9 bases; unmatched bases: 10. This CDR3 region has 16 residues. CDR3 coding DNA: TGCGCCAGCAGCCAAGACCCAGCGGGAGTGTTGAGTGAGCAGTTCTTC. This sequence encodes CASSQDPAGVLSEQFF.

V and J are TRBV29-1 and TRBJ2-1; 11 nucleotides match TRBD2. CDR1 is SQVTM and CDR2 is ANQGSEA in the germline V gene. Trimming removed 2 bases from V and 0 bases from J; junction bases left unmatched: 6. This CDR3 spans 17 amino acids. CDR3 loop: CSVELAGGFSSYNEQFF. CDR3 in DNA: TGCAGCGTTGAACTAGCGGGAGGCTTCAGCTCCTACAATGAGCAGTTCTTC.

This clonotype was seen many times. V is TRBV6-5 and J is TRBJ2-2; 8 nucleotides match TRBD2. Germline CDR1 and CDR2: MNHEY and SVGAGI. This CDR3 has 14 residues. Germline trimming cut 5 bases from V and 3 bases from J; bases unmatched to any gene: 2. CDR3 in DNA: TGTGCCAGCAGTACTAGCGGATACACCGGGGAGCTGTTTTTT. Its protein product is CASSTSGYTGELFF.

Ten or more counts support this clonotype. The genes are TRBV4-3 and TRBJ2-7, with 7 bases identical to TRBD2. V trimming: 0 bases; J trimming: 4 bases; junction bases outside the gene matches: 21. This CDR3 comprises 20 residues. CDR1 is LGHNA and CDR2 is YSLEER in the germline V gene. The CDR3 here is CASSQDQSSFGGRAGYEQYF. The CDR3 coding sequence is TGCGCCAGCAGCCAAGATCAATCGAGTTTTGGGGGGAGGGCCGGGTACGAGCAGTACTTC.

In this sample, this clonotype turned up many times. The gene calls are TRBV24-1 and TRBJ2-1; the match to TRBD1 covers 12 bases. The V gene end was trimmed by 4 bases and the J gene end by 9 bases; junction bases not matched to a gene: 6. Germline CDR1 and CDR2: KGHDR and SFDVKD. The length of the CDR3 is 15 residues. CDR3 sequence reads: CATSDSGTGGSEQFF. The CDR3 nucleotides read TGTGCCACCAGTGACAGCGGGACAGGGGGCTCTGAGCAGTTCTTC.

This clonotype was recorded many times. The chain recombines TRBV28 with TRBJ2-2; 10 positions match TRBD2. CDR3 length: 16 amino acids. Germline values: CDR1 MDHEN, CDR2 SYDVKM. J gave up 6 bases and V 2 bases, and 6 bases lay outside the gene matches. The CDR3 sequence: CASSLLGLAGAGELFF. CDR3 nucleotides: TGTGCCAGCAGTTTACTTGGGCTAGCGGGGGCCGGGGAGCTGTTTTTT.

This clonotype was detected many times. The chain joins TRBV27 to TRBJ2-7; weak D call: TRBD1 (6 bases). CDR1 and CDR2 (germline): MNHEY, SMNVEV (reference sequence). Trimming took off 8 bases at V and 5 bases at J, with 16 bases between the two ends. This CDR3 has 13 residues. The DNA for the CDR3 is TGTGCCAGCGGGACATTTGGGAGTCACGAGCAGTACTTC. Residues: CASGTFGSHEQYF.

Ten or more counts support this clonotype. V usage is TRBV19 and J usage is TRBJ1-4, with a weak D call TRBD1 (5 bases). Germline-derived CDR1 and CDR2 are LNHDA and SQIVND (reference sequence). Trimming left V 5 bases short and J 7 bases short, with 17 bases between. CDR3 length: 15 residues. CDR3 nucleotide sequence: TGTGCCAGTAGTGCAACCGGGACTTGGGCTGAAAAACTGTTTTTT. Translation gives CASSATGTWAEKLFF.

This clonotype was counted ten times or more. The rearrangement joins TRBV29-1 to TRBJ2-1, with D unclear. The CDR3 contains 12 residues. CDR1 is SQVTM, CDR2 ANQGSEA, per germline. V lost 6 bases and J lost 0, with 6 bases in between. The CDR3 spells CSVWTSYNEQFF. As DNA, the CDR3 is TGCAGCGTGTGGACCTCCTACAATGAGCAGTTCTTC.

This clonotype was detected many times. The V call is TRBV27, the J call TRBJ2-7; 11 positions agree with TRBD2. Germline CDR1 is MNHEY and CDR2 is SMNVEV (reference sequence). This CDR3 has 15 residues. The junction had 5 bases not matched to a gene; V was cut back by 5 bases and J by 2 bases. DNA of the CDR3: TGTGCCAGCAGTCGGACTAGCGGGCCCCCCTACGAGCAGTACTTC. It yields the protein CASSRTSGPPYEQYF.

CDR3 sequence: CASSLTTSGGEYF. The CDR3 DNA reads TGTGCCAGCAGCTTAACAACTAGCGGGGGGGAATATTTT. V gene TRBV7-2 combines with J gene TRBJ2-3, with 13 bases fitting TRBD2. The V gene end was trimmed by 2 bases and the J gene end by 15 bases; junction bases not matched to a gene: 5. The CDR3 spans 13 residues. The germline CDR1 and CDR2 sequences are SGHTA and FQGNSA.

Many counts were recorded for this clonotype. The chain has TRBV3-1 and TRBJ2-7, with 13 bases that match TRBD2. The germline V gene encodes CDR1 LGHDT and CDR2 YNNKEL (reference sequence). The CDR3 runs to 15 residues. Germline trimming cut 4 bases from V and 4 bases from J; bases unmatched to any gene: 4. The CDR3: CASSLWTSGSYEQYF. The CDR3 DNA reads TGTGCCAGCAGCCTATGGACTAGCGGGAGTTACGAGCAGTACTTC.

This clonotype has ten or more counts. The chain is built from TRBV5-1 and TRBJ2-7; TRBD2 matches at 10 bases. The CDR3 length is 17 residues. The germline V gene encodes CDR1 SGHRS and CDR2 YFSETQ. The junction had 10 bases not matched to a gene; V was cut back by 0 bases and J by 4 bases. The DNA of the CDR3 is TGCGCCAGCAGCTTGGATCACCTAAGCGGGAGGGTATACGAGCAGTACTTC. Amino acids: CASSLDHLSGRVYEQYF.

The sample holds many counts of this clonotype. The V gene is TRBV30, the J gene TRBJ1-5; D remains ambiguous. This CDR3 has 15 residues. The V end lost 3 bases, the J end lost 1 base, and 13 bases lay between the germline ends. The germline V gene encodes CDR1 GTSNPN and CDR2 SVGIG (reference sequence). CDR3 sequence: CAWRPGSGSNQPQHF. The CDR3 nucleotides are TGTGCCTGGAGGCCGGGGTCGGGGAGCAATCAGCCCCAGCATTTT.

V and J are TRBV5-8 and TRBJ2-7; D unresolved. From germline, CDR1 is SGHTS and CDR2 YDEGEE. The CDR3 contains 12 residues. V shed 4 bases and J shed 3 bases, with 8 bases lying between them. The CDR3 coding sequence is TGTGCCAGCAGCGCGGACGACTACGAGCAGTACTTC. Translating gives CASSADDYEQYF.

This clonotype came up many times. The V gene is TRBV4-2, the J gene TRBJ2-3; either TRBD1 or TRBD2 may supply D (5 bases each). CDR1 is LGHNA and CDR2 is YNFKEQ in the germline V gene. The V end lost 9 bases, the J end lost 1 base, and 11 bases lay between the germline ends. The CDR3 has 13 amino acids. The CDR3 is CASWGSGTDTQYF. The CDR3 region has the DNA TGTGCCAGTTGGGGGTCCGGCACAGATACGCAGTATTTT.

This clonotype was counted ten times or more. The CDR3 here is CASSQEAGAARSLYEQYF. The CDR3 bases are TGTGCCAGCAGCCAAGAGGCGGGGGCGGCGAGGAGTCTCTACGAGCAGTACTTC. The chain links TRBV4-2 to TRBJ2-7, with a tentative D call TRBD2 (7 bases). Germline V gene sequence: CDR1 LGHNA, CDR2 YNFKEQ. CDR3 length: 18 amino acids. Between the trimmed V and J ends, which lost 0 bases and 3 bases, there was a span of 21 bases.

This clonotype was seen ten or more times. The chain uses TRBV6-5 and TRBJ1-1; TRBD1 is a possible D gene (5 bases). CDR1 is MNHEY, CDR2 SVGAGI, per germline. The length of the CDR3 is 15 residues. Trimming took 0 bases from V and 7 from J, leaving 15 bases between them. The CDR3 DNA is TGTGCCAGCAGTTACTCCGCCGGGGCGGGGAATGAAGCTTTCTTT. Residues: CASSYSAGAGNEAFF.

At least ten counts were recorded for this clonotype. The chain joins TRBV9 to TRBJ2-6; TRBD1 is a possible D gene (6 bases). V dropped 2 bases and J dropped 1 base, with 7 bases sitting between them. Germline V gene sequence: CDR1 SGDLS, CDR2 YYNGEE. This CDR3 spans 15 amino acids. The CDR3 DNA sequence: TGTGCCAGCAGCGTCACAGGGTCTGGGGCCAACGTCCTGACTTTC. Protein sequence: CASSVTGSGANVLTF.

This clonotype was observed many times. The rearrangement links TRBV15 to TRBJ2-1, with 10 nucleotides matching TRBD1. The CDR3 contains 16 residues. Germline V gene lookup returns CDR1 LNHNV and CDR2 YYDKDF (reference sequence). The trim removed 1 base at V and 9 bases at J, leaving 9 bases unmatched. CDR3 DNA: TGTGCCACCAGCAGAGTAAGGTCGACAGGGGGCGTTGAGCAGTTCTTC. The encoded protein is CATSRVRSTGGVEQFF.

There are a few counts of this clonotype. This chain joins TRBV11-2 and TRBJ2-1; 7 positions match TRBD2. V lost 5 bases to trimming and J lost 8 bases; unmatched junction nucleotides: 9. This CDR3 is built from 14 residues. The germline gives CDR1 SGHAT, CDR2 FQNNGV. CDR3 sequence reads: CASSQEGLTDEQFF. The CDR3 region has the DNA TGTGCCAGCAGCCAAGAGGGACTAACCGATGAGCAGTTCTTC. The full variable domain, in which reference TRBV11-2 and TRBJ2-1 provide the parts outside the CDR3, is EAGVAQSPRYKIIEKRQSVAFWCNPISGHATLYWYQQILGQGPKLLIQFQNNGVVDDSQLPKDRFSAERLKGVDSTLKIQPAKLEDSAVYLCASSQEGLTDEQFFGPGTRLTVL.

This clonotype has a count of ten or more. The J gene is TRBJ2-1, the V gene TRBV5-4; D unclear. The CDR3 has 15 residues. The V gene lost 0 bases and the J gene lost 5 bases, with 12 bases spanning the gap. The germline CDR1 and CDR2 sequences are SGHNT and YYREEE (reference sequence). For the CDR3, the DNA is TGTGCCAGCAGCTTGGCCACCGGAGCTAACAATGAGCAGTTCTTC. Protein: CASSLATGANNEQFF.

This clonotype was seen ten or more times. The rearrangement uses TRBV5-5 and TRBJ2-7; unclear D gene. The length of the CDR3 is 12 residues. Germline V gene sequence: CDR1 SGHKS, CDR2 YYEKEE (reference sequence). The V gene lost 3 bases and the J gene lost 3 bases, with 7 bases spanning the gap. The CDR3 spells CASSSRDYEQYF. CDR3 DNA: TGTGCCAGCAGCTCCAGAGACTACGAGCAGTACTTC.

This clonotype has at least ten counts. The DNA of the CDR3 is TGTGCCAGTACCCGTGGGGGCACAGATACGCAGTATTTT. It codes for CASTRGGTDTQYF. The V gene is TRBV19, the J gene TRBJ2-3, with D uncertain. V lost 7 bases, J lost 1 base, and 9 bases lay in between. This CDR3 comprises 13 residues. Germline-derived CDR1 and CDR2 are LNHDA and SQIVND (reference sequence).

This clonotype occurred many times. The chain recombines TRBV18 with TRBJ2-5, with D perhaps TRBD1 or TRBD2 (5 bases each). V lost 0 bases and J 5 bases, leaving 10 bases between the germline ends. Germline CDR1 is KGHSH and CDR2 is LQKENI. The CDR3 has 14 residues. The CDR3 is CASSPPIGEETQYF. CDR3 nucleotide sequence: TGTGCCAGCTCACCACCCATAGGGGAGGAGACCCAGTACTTC.

The chain uses TRBV9 and TRBJ2-1; possible D gene TRBD2, 5 bases. The V end was cut by 5 bases, the J end by 6 bases, with 18 bases between. The germline gives CDR1 SGDLS, CDR2 YYNGEE. This CDR3 region has 15 residues. The CDR3 spells CASRGLTGMANEQFF. CDR3 nucleotide sequence: TGTGCCAGCAGGGGTCTGACGGGGATGGCCAATGAGCAGTTCTTC.

At least ten counts were recorded for this clonotype. The chain has TRBV12-3 or TRBV12-4 and TRBJ1-3, with TRBD1 as a possible D gene (6 bases). The CDR3 spans 15 residues. V was cut by 5 bases and J by 2 bases, with 13 bases left in between. CDR3 sequence: CASSPLEGAGNTIYF. The CDR3 bases are TGTGCCAGCAGTCCTCTCGAGGGGGCTGGAAACACCATATATTTT.